This TCR beta chain was retrieved from a study of T cells in Graves' hyperthyroidism and ophthalmopathy. Study observations and caveats: Among clonotypes expanded in thyroid above 0.001, most were also found in blood. A model of 13 V-J pairs discriminated ophthalmopathy from stable hyperthyroidism.

RNA transcripts were the template for amplifying TCR beta CDR3 regions. The HTBI primer set drove a first-round RT-PCR of the TCR CDR3. TCRdb used MiXCR to reprocess the multiplex PCR reads, holding one entry per CDR3 protein. The table includes hundreds of thousands of distinct CDR3 sequences, approximately 16% detected once. Patients between 18 and 65 years old had hyperthyroidism, newly diagnosed and lasting under 2 months. PBMCs were sourced from more than 9 ml fresh peripheral blood. Comments on this clonotype: Antigen: not known.

This TCR came from a woman in her late teens or twenties with Graves' hyperthyroidism. Sequencing used blood.

CDR3 nucleotides: TGCAGTGCTAGAGATCCTGACAGGAAGCAATACAATGAGCAGTTCTTC. Protein product: CSARDPDRKQYNEQFF. The rearrangement links TRBV20-1 to TRBJ2-1; D possibly corresponds to TRBD1 (6 bases). This CDR3 is 16 amino acids long. V lost 0 bases, J lost 4 bases, and 16 bases lay in between. Germline V lookup: CDR1 DFQATT, CDR2 SNEGSKA (reference sequence).